This T cell receptor beta chain is from a study of PD-1 blockade in mismatch repair-deficient tumors. Points on this clone: Its target is unknown.

Germline V gene sequence: CDR1 SGHDN, CDR2 FVKESK. V lost 7 bases and J lost 3, with 10 bases in between. CDR3 length equals 12 residues. Time point specified: roughly 11-day in vitro stimulation with candidate mutation-associated neoantigen peptide 1. Measured with immunoSEQ multiplex PCR; TCRdb has only the in-frame clones, and not every one. The sample has several thousand clones; over 75% are singletons. Sequenced here: cells cultured in vitro, sampled from a patient treated with pembrolizumab. This chain uses TRBV14 with TRBJ2-7; the D gene is possibly TRBD2 (6 bases). The origin of this receptor is an adult with mismatch repair-deficient cancer. CDR3 residues: CASNGGDYEQYF. The DNA for the CDR3 is TGTGCCAGCAATGGCGGGGACTACGAGCAGTACTTC.